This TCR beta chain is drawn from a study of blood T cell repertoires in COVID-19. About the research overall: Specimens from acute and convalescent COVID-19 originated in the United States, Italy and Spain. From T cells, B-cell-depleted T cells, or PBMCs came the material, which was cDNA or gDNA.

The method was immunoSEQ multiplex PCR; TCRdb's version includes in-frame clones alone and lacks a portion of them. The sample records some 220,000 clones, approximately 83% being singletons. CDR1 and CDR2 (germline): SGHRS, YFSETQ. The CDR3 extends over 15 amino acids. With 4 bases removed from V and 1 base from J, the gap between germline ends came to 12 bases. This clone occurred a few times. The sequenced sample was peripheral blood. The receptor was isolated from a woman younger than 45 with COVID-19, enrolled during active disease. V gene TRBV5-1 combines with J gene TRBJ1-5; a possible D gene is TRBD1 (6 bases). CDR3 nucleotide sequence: TGCGCCAGCAGCCCCGGACAGTGGAGCAATCAGCCCCAGCATTTT. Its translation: CASSPGQWSNQPQHF.